These T cell receptor beta chains were read from a single sample in a study of T cell responses to AZD1222 COVID-19 vaccine. The data were produced by immunoSEQ multiplex PCR, yet TCRdb's version contains in-frame clones alone and is incomplete. Of 120,000 or so clones in the sample, about 94% were seen once. The input for sequencing was peripheral blood, taken 28 days after the second AZD1222 dose. The source is an adult who received the AZD1222 COVID-19 vaccine. Each CDR3 is given with its conserved first and last residue. The D gene is left open where the match is weak. Some rows have no size entry. The others give once, few or many, or a class for an expanded clone.

d_gene	abundance	v_gene	j_gene	len	CDR3nt	CDR3aa
TRBD1	once	TRBV6-5	TRBJ2-7	14	TGTGCCAGCAGCCGGGACAGTCACTCCTACGAGCAGTACTTC	CASSRDSHSYEQYF
NA	NA	TRBV6-5	TRBJ1-1	15	TGTGCCAGCACCGGCGCCAGTAGGGCTCACACTGAAGCTTTCTTT	CASTGASRAHTEAFF
TRBD1	NA	TRBV5-1	TRBJ1-1	14	TGCGCCAGCAGCCAATACAGGGGAGGGACTGAAGCTTTCTTT	CASSQYRGGTEAFF
NA	NA	TRBV11-2	TRBJ2-7	15	TGTGCCAGCAGCTTCTCCCGGGACCCCTCCTACGAGCAGTACTTC	CASSFSRDPSYEQYF
NA	once	TRBV15	TRBJ1-1	15	TGTGCCACCAGCAGAGACAGATCGGGGGGCACTGAAGCTTTCTTT	CATSRDRSGGTEAFF
TRBD2	NA	TRBV9	TRBJ2-1	16	TGTGCCAGCAGCAACCCCGGGACTAGTTTCCCAGGGGAGCAGTTCTTC	CASSNPGTSFPGEQFF
TRBD1	NA	TRBV4-2	TRBJ1-4	16	TGTGCCAGCAGCCAGGAATACGGGACAGTTAATGAAAAACTGTTTTTT	CASSQEYGTVNEKLFF
NA	NA	TRBV6-5	TRBJ2-3	16	TGTGCCAGCAGTTACTCCCCGTCAGGGGGCACAGATACGCAGTATTTT	CASSYSPSGGTDTQYF
NA	NA	TRBV7-8	TRBJ2-5	15	TGTGCCAGCAGTCCCGATCGGACGGGACGGGAGACCCAGTACTTC	CASSPDRTGRETQYF
NA	NA	TRBV18	TRBJ2-7	15	TGTGCCAGCTCACCCGCTTCGGGGATTTCCTACGAGCAGTACTTC	CASSPASGISYEQYF
NA	NA	TRBV5-1	TRBJ2-7	14	TGCGCCAGCAGCCCCGCCAAGCCCATCTACGAGCAGTACTTC	CASSPAKPIYEQYF
NA	NA	TRBV19	TRBJ2-6	16	TGTGCCAGTAGTATCCAGGGACTCTCTGGGGCCAACGTCCTGACTTTC	CASSIQGLSGANVLTF
TRBD2	NA	TRBV7-9	TRBJ2-7	13	TGTGCCATTGCTGGGCGGGAGGGCCCCGAGCAGTACTTC	CAIAGREGPEQYF
NA	once	TRBV6-4	TRBJ1-2	13	TGTGCCAGCAGGGGGGATGCTAACTATGGCTACACCTTC	CASRGDANYGYTF
TRBD2	NA	TRBV5-1	TRBJ2-3	15	TGCGCCAGCACCCCGGGACTAGCGGGAGACGGTACGCAGTATTTT	CASTPGLAGDGTQYF
NA	NA	TRBV4-1	TRBJ2-1	14	TGCGCCAGCAGCCAAACGGGACTTAACAATGAGCAGTTCTTC	CASSQTGLNNEQFF
TRBD1	NA	TRBV11-3	TRBJ1-1	14	TGTGCCAGCAGCTTAACAGGGGGGAACACTGAAGCTTTCTTT	CASSLTGGNTEAFF
NA	NA	TRBV14	TRBJ1-1	17	TGTGCCAGCAGCCCCTGGGGCAGGGGTAGGACGAACACTGAAGCTTTCTTT	CASSPWGRGRTNTEAFF
NA	NA	TRBV18	TRBJ1-5	14	TGTGCCAGCTCCGCACAGGGTAGCAATCAGCCCCAGCATTTT	CASSAQGSNQPQHF
NA	NA	TRBV7-9	TRBJ1-2	18	TGTGCCAGCAGCTTAGATTGGACTGGGCCAGACGGGGAATATGGCTACACCTTC	CASSLDWTGPDGEYGYTF
NA	NA	TRBV5-1	TRBJ2-1	15	TGCGCCAGCAGCCCGGGGGGCGTTACGAACAATGAGCAGTTCTTC	CASSPGGVTNNEQFF
NA	once	TRBV30	TRBJ1-4	15	TGTGCCTCGGAGGCAGTGGAAGCAACTAATGAAAAACTGTTTTTT	CASEAVEATNEKLFF
TRBD1	NA	TRBV3-1/TRBV3-2	TRBJ1-1	14	TGTGCCAGCAGCAACAGGGGGGAGGACACTGAAGCTTTCTTT	CASSNRGEDTEAFF
TRBD1	NA	TRBV6-6	TRBJ1-1	16	TGTGCCAGCACCATAAATCTAGACAGGGTGGTCTCTGAAGCTTTCTTT	CASTINLDRVVSEAFF
NA	NA	TRBV10-3	TRBJ2-7	12	TGTGCCATCAGTGAGAGTGAGGGCGAGCAGTACTTC	CAISESEGEQYF
NA	NA	TRBV18	TRBJ1-4	14	TGTGCCAGCTCACCGACGGGGCCTAATGAAAAACTGTTTTTT	CASSPTGPNEKLFF
NA	NA	TRBV3-1/TRBV3-2	TRBJ1-3	14	TGTGCCAGCAGCCAAGAGATTTCTGGAAACACCATATATTTT	CASSQEISGNTIYF
TRBD1	NA	TRBV3-1/TRBV3-2	TRBJ1-6	16	TGTGCCAGCAGCCGCGCTTTAAGACAGGGTCGCTCACCCCTCCACTTT	CASSRALRQGRSPLHF
NA	NA	TRBV11-2	TRBJ1-2	15	TGTGCCAGCAGCCAACTAACAGGGATAACCTATGGCTACACCTTC	CASSQLTGITYGYTF
NA	NA	TRBV19	TRBJ1-2	13	TGTGCCAGTAGTATACCCGGAAGCGCCGGCTACACCTTC	CASSIPGSAGYTF
NA	few	TRBV5-4	TRBJ1-2	13	TGTGCCAGCACCTCCCAGGGCCCCTATGGCTACACCTTC	CASTSQGPYGYTF
TRBD1	NA	TRBV27	TRBJ1-6	20	TGTGCCAGCAGTTTATCACTAAACAGGGGAACAGGTCCGTACAATTCACCCCTCCACTTT	CASSLSLNRGTGPYNSPLHF
NA	NA	TRBV6-5	TRBJ2-2	14	TGTGCCAGCAACATAGGACAGACAACCGGGGAGCTGTTTTTT	CASNIGQTTGELFF
NA	NA	TRBV28	TRBJ1-5	14	TGTGCCAGCAGTTTGACAGGTCGCAATCAGCCCCAGCATTTT	CASSLTGRNQPQHF
TRBD1	NA	TRBV19	TRBJ1-2	15	TGTGCCAGTAGGGGACAGGGGGCGTTTTCCTATGGCTACACCTTC	CASRGQGAFSYGYTF
NA	NA	TRBV27	TRBJ2-1	13	TGTGCCAGCAGTTTTACAGTCGGGAATGAGCAGTTCTTC	CASSFTVGNEQFF
NA	once	TRBV7-6	TRBJ1-5	15	TGTGCCAGCAGCTTAGATCCAAATGGCAATCAGCCCCAGCATTTT	CASSLDPNGNQPQHF
NA	NA	TRBV27	TRBJ2-2	15	TGTGCCAGCAGTTTAGGGTATGATGGCACCGGGGAGCTGTTTTTT	CASSLGYDGTGELFF
NA	NA	TRBV15	TRBJ2-1	14	TGTGCCACCAGCAGAGCTGCTAGACGCAATGAGCAGTTCTTC	CATSRAARRNEQFF
NA	NA	TRBV10-3	TRBJ2-7	17	TGTGCCATCAGTGAGTCGATGGACCTTGGGCCCTCCTACGAGCAGTACTTC	CAISESMDLGPSYEQYF
NA	NA	TRBV18	TRBJ2-7	14	TGTGCCAGCTCACCACAGGTTGGAGTCTACGAGCAGTACTTC	CASSPQVGVYEQYF
NA	NA	TRBV5-1	TRBJ1-1	15	TGCGCCAGCAGCTTTGTAGGGGAGTATGGCACTGAAGCTTTCTTT	CASSFVGEYGTEAFF
NA	NA	TRBV5-1	TRBJ2-1	14	TGCGCCAGCAGCTTTCTGAGCTCCTACAATGAGCAGTTCTTC	CASSFLSSYNEQFF
NA	NA	TRBV11-2	TRBJ1-5	15	TGTGCCAGCAGCCTGAGGGGATCGGGCAATCAGCCCCAGCATTTT	CASSLRGSGNQPQHF
NA	NA	TRBV5-1	TRBJ2-3	14	TGCGCCAGCAGCTCCGGACGCAACACAGATACGCAGTATTTT	CASSSGRNTDTQYF